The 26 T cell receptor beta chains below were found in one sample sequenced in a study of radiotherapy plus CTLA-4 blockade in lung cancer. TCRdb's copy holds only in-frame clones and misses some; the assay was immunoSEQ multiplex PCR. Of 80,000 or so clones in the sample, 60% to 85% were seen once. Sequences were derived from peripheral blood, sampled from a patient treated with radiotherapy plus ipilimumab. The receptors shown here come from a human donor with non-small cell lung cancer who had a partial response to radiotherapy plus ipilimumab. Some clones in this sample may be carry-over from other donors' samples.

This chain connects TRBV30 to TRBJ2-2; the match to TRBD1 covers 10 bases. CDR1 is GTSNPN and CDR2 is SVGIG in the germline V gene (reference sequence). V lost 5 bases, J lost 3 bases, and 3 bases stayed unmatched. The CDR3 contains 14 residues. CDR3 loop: CAWGTGVHTGELFF. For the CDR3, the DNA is TGTGCCTGGGGGACAGGGGTCCACACCGGGGAGCTGTTTTTT.

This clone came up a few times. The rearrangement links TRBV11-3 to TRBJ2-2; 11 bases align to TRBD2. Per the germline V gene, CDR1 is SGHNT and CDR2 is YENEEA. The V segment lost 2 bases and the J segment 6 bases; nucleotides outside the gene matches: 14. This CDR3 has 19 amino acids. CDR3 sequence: CASSLPLGLAGGRSGELFF. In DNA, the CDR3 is TGTGCCAGCAGCTTACCCCTGGGGCTAGCGGGGGGCCGATCCGGGGAGCTGTTTTTT.

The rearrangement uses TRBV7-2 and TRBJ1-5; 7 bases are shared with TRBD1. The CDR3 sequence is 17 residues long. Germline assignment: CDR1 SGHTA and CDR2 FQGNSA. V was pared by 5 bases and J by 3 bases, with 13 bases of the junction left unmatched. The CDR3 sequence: CASSPGGTMRHNQPQHF. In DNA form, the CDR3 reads TGTGCCAGCAGCCCAGGGGGGACAATGAGGCACAATCAGCCCCAGCATTTT.

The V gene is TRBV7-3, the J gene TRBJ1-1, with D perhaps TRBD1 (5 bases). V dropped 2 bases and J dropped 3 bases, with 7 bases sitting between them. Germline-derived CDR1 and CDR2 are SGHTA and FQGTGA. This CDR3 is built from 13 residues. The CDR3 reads CASSLWGDTEAFF. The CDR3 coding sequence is TGTGCCAGCAGCTTATGGGGGGACACTGAAGCTTTCTTT.

The CDR3: CASSPQGYGYTF. The CDR3 DNA follows: TGTGCCAGCAGTCCCCAGGGCTATGGCTACACCTTC. The chain employs TRBV6-1 and TRBJ1-2; D might be TRBD1 (5 bases). The CDR3 sequence is 12 residues long. CDR1 and CDR2 from the germline V gene are MNHNS and SASEGT. V lost 5 bases to trimming and J lost 4 bases, with 8 bases between them.

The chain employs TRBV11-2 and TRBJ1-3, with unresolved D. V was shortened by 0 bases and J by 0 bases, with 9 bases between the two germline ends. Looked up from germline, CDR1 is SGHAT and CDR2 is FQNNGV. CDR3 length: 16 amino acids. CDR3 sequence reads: CASSLERSFSGNTIYF. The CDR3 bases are TGTGCCAGCAGCTTAGAGCGGAGCTTCTCTGGAAACACCATATATTTT.

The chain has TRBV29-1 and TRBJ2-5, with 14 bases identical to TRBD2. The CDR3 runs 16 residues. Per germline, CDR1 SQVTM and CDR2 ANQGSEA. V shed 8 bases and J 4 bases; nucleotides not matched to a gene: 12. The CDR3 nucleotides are TGCAGCATATCACCGGGACTAGCGGGAGTTGGAGAGACCCAGTACTTC. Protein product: CSISPGLAGVGETQYF.

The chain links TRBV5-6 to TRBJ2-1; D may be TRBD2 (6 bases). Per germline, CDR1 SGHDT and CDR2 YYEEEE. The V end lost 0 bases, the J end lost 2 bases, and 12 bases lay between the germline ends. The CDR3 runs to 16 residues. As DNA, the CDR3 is TGTGCCAGCAGCTTGGTCCTCCAGCGGGCCTACAATGAGCAGTTCTTC. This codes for CASSLVLQRAYNEQFF.

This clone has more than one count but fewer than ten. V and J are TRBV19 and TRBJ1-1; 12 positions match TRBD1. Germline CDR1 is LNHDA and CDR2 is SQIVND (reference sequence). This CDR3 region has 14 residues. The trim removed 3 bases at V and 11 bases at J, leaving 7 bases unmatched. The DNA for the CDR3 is TGTGCCAGTAGTATCGATGGGACAGGGGGCGTTGCTTTCTTT. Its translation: CASSIDGTGGVAFF. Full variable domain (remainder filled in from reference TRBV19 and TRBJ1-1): DGGITQSPKYLFRKEGQNVTLSCEQNLNHDAMYWYRQDPGQGLRLIYYSQIVNDFQKGDIAEGYSVSREKKESFPLTVTSAQKNPTAFYLCASSIDGTGGVAFFGQGTRLTVV.

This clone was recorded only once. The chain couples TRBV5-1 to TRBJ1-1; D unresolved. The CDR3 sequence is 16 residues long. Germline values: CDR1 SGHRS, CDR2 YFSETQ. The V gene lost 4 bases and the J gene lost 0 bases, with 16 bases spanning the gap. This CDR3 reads CASSPWTGVMNTEAFF. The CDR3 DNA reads TGCGCCAGCAGCCCGTGGACCGGGGTGATGAACACTGAAGCTTTCTTT.

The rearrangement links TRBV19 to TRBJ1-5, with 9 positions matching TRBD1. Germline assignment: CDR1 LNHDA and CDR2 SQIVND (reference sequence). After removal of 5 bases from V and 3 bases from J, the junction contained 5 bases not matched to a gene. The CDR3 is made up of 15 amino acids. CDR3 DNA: TGTGCCAGTAGTGAGGGGACAGGGTTCAATCAGCCCCAGCATTTT. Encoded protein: CASSEGTGFNQPQHF.

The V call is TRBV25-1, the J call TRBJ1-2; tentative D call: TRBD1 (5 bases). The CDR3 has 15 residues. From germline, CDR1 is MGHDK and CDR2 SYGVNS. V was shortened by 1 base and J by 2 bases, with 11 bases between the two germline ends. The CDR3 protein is CASSESIAGNYGYTF. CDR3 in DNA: TGTGCCAGCAGTGAATCCATTGCAGGGAACTATGGCTACACCTTC.

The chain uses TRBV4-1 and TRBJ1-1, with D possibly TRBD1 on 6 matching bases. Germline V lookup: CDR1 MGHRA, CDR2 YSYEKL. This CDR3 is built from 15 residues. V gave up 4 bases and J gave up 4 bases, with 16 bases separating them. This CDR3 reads CASSPRGGRTTEAFF. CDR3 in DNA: TGCGCCAGCAGCCCAAGGGGGGGAAGAACCACTGAAGCTTTCTTT.

The CDR3 loop reads CASSQDFQETQYF. The CDR3 nucleotides read TGCGCCAGCAGCCAAGACTTCCAAGAGACCCAGTACTTC. The chain recombines TRBV4-1 with TRBJ2-5; D is undetermined. The CDR3 length is 13 residues. Germline CDR1 and CDR2: MGHRA and YSYEKL. Between the trimmed V and J ends, which lost 0 bases and 1 base, there was a span of 3 bases.

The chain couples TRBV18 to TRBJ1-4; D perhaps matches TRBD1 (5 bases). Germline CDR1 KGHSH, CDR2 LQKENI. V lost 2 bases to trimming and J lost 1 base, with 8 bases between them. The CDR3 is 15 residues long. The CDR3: CASSPSGGTNEKLFF. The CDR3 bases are TGTGCCAGCTCACCATCGGGGGGAACTAATGAAAAACTGTTTTTT. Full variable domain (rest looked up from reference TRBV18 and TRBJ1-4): NAGVMQNPRHLVRRRGQEARLRCSPMKGHSHVYWYRQLPEEGLKFMVYLQKENIIDESGMPKERFSAEFPKEGPSILRIQQVVRGDSAAYFCASSPSGGTNEKLFFGSGTQLSVL.

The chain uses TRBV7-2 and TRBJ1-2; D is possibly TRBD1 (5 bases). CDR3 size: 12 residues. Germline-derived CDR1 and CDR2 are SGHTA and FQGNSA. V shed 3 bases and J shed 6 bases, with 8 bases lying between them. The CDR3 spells CASSFSTDGYTF. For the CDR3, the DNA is TGTGCCAGCAGCTTTTCGACAGATGGCTACACCTTC.

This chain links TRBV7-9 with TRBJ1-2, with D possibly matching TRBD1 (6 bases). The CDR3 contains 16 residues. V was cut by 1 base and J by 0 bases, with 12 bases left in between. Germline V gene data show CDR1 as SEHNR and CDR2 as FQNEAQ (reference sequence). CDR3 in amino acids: CASSLGGQLSNYGYTF. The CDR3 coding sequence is TGTGCCAGCAGCTTAGGTGGACAGCTTTCTAACTATGGCTACACCTTC.

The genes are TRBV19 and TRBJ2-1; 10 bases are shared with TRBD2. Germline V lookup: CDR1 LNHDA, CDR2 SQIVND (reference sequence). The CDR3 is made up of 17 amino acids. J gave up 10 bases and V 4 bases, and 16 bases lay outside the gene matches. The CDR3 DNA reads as TGTGCCAGTAGTAGGAGGACTAGCGGAGCCCCCTACAGGGAGCAGTTCTTC. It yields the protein CASSRRTSGAPYREQFF. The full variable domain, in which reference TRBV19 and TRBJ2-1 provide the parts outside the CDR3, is DGGITQSPKYLFRKEGQNVTLSCEQNLNHDAMYWYRQDPGQGLRLIYYSQIVNDFQKGDIAEGYSVSREKKESFPLTVTSAQKNPTAFYLCASSRRTSGAPYREQFFGPGTRLTVL.

In nucleotides, the CDR3 is TGTGCCAGCAGCAACCGGGACAGGGGTTACCATGGCTACACCTTC. As protein: CASSNRDRGYHGYTF. The rearrangement joins TRBV9 to TRBJ1-2; 10 bases align to TRBD1. Germline trimming cut 4 bases from V and 6 bases from J; bases unmatched to any gene: 9. Germline CDR1 SGDLS, CDR2 YYNGEE. The CDR3 runs to 15 residues.

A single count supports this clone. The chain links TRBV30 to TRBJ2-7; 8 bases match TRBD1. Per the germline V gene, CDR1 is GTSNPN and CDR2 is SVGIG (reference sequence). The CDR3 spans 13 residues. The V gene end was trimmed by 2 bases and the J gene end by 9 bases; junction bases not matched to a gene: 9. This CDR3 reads CAWSPRSGGLQYF. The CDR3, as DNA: TGTGCCTGGAGTCCAAGATCAGGGGGCTTGCAGTACTTC.

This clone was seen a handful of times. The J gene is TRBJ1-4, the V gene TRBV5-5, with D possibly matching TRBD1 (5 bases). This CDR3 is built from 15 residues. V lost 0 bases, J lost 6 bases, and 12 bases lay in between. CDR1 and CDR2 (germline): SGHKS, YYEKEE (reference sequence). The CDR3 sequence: CASSLEGSRDEKLFF. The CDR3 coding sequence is TGTGCCAGCAGCTTGGAGGGGTCACGGGATGAAAAACTGTTTTTT.

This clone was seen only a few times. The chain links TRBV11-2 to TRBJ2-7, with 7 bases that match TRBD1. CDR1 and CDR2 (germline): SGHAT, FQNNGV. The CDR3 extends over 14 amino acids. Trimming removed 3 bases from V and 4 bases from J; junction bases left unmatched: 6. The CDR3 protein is CASSFAGTAYEQYF. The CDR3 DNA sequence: TGTGCCAGCAGCTTTGCAGGGACAGCTTACGAGCAGTACTTC.

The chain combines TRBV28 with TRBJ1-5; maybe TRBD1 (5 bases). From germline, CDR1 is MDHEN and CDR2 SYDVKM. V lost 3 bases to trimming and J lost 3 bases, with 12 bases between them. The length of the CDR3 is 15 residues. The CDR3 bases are TGTGCCAGCAGTTTCGCGGGACCGCCCAATCAGCCCCAGCATTTT. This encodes CASSFAGPPNQPQHF.

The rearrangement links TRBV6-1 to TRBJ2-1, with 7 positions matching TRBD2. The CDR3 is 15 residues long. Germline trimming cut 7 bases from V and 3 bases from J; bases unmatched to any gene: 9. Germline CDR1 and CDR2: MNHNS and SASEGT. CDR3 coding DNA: TGTGCCAGCAACTGGGCCGGCGGGGGCTACAATGAGCAGTTCTTC. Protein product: CASNWAGGGYNEQFF.

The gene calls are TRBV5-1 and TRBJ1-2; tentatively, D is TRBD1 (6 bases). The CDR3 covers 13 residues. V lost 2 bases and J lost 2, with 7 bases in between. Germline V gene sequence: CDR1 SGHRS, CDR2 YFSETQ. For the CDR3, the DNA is TGCGCCAGCAGCTTCACAGGGAACTATGGCTACACCTTC. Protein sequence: CASSFTGNYGYTF.

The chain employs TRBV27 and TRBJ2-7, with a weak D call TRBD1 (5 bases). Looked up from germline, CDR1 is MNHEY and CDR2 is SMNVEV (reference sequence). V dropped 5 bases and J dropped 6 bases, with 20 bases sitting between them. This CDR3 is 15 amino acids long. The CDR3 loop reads CASSPWTTGSGEQYF. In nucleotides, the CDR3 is TGTGCCAGCAGTCCTTGGACCACAGGTTCTGGCGAGCAGTACTTC.